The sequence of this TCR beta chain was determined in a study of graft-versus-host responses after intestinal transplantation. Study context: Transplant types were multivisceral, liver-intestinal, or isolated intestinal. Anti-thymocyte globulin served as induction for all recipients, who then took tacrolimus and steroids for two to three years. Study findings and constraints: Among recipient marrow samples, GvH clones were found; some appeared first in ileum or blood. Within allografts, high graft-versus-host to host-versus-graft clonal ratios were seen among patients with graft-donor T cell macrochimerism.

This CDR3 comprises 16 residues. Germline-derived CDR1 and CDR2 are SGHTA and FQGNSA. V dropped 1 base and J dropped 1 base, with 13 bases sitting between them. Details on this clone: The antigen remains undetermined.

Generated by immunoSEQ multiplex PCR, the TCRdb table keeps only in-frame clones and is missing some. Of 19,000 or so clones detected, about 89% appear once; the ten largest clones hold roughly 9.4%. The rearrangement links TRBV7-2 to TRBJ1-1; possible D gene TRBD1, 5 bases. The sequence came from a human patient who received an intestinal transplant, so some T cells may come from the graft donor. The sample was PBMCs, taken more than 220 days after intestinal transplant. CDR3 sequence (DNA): TGTGCCAGCAGCTTAGTAGGTTATGGGGGGAACACTGAAGCTTTCTTT. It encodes CASSLVGYGGNTEAFF.